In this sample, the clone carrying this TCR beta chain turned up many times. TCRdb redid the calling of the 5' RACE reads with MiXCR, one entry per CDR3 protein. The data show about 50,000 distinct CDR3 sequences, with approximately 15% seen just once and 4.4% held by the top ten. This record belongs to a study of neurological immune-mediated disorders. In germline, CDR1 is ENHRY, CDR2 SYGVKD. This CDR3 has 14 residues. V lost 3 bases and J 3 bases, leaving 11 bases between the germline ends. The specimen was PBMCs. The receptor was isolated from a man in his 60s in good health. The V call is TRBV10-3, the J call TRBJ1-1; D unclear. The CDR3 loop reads CAISERGGDTEAFF. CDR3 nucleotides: TGTGCCATCAGTGAACGGGGAGGAGACACTGAAGCTTTCTTT.